The rows below give T cell receptor beta chains drawn from one sample of a study of blood T cell repertoires in COVID-19. Produced via immunoSEQ multiplex PCR; TCRdb's table is partial and in-frame only. This sample has 130,000 to 150,000 clones, with 80% to 90% found just once. The sample was peripheral blood. These receptors all come from a human donor in a cohort sampled during active COVID-19. CDR3s include the opening cysteine and the closing phenylalanine or tryptophan. Only part of the rows carry a size: once, few, many, or a class if the clone is expanded.

CDR3aa	len	v_gene	j_gene	abundance
CASSGTSGGTDTQYF	15	TRBV7-9	TRBJ2-3	.
CASWGTGTTYEQYF	14	TRBV27	TRBJ2-7	.
CASSKARTSGGRYQETQYF	19	TRBV7-8	TRBJ2-5	.
CASSLDGRPRLFF	13	TRBV7-2	TRBJ1-4	.
CATPLTRTGVNTEAFF	16	TRBV6-4	TRBJ1-1	.
CASSSHGGKRGYTF	14	TRBV6-5	TRBJ1-2	.
CASSPTGAMDTIYF	14	TRBV5-1	TRBJ1-3	.
CASSDPGTSTYEQYF	15	TRBV6-2/TRBV6-3	TRBJ2-7	.
CASSITEGTDTQYF	14	TRBV2	TRBJ2-3	.
CASSHLGDPKETQYF	15	TRBV5-5	TRBJ2-5	.
CASSPEGVTTEAFF	14	TRBV6-2/TRBV6-3	TRBJ1-1	.
CASKRQSGNTIYF	13	TRBV12-3/TRBV12-4	TRBJ1-3	.
CASGPPRGRELFF	13	TRBV12-5	TRBJ2-2	.
CSVGPGTGTYEQYF	14	TRBV29-1	TRBJ2-7	few
CATSRDRGGGDTQYF	15	TRBV15	TRBJ2-3	.
CASRWTSRTQPQHF	14	TRBV27	TRBJ1-5	.
CASSLTWDSSNQPQHF	16	TRBV7-8	TRBJ1-5	.
CASSLGGQGEDTQYF	15	TRBV28	TRBJ2-3	.
CASSKDYSTSYNEQFF	16	TRBV9	TRBJ2-1	.
CASSLRSLEDYGYTF	15	TRBV18	TRBJ1-2	.
CASSLGQGATGELFF	15	TRBV5-1	TRBJ2-2	.
CASIDRGRNTGELFF	15	TRBV10-1	TRBJ2-2	.
CSVVSMQGLITEAFF	15	TRBV29-1	TRBJ1-1	.
CAISQSSGNTIYF	13	TRBV10-3	TRBJ1-3	.
CASRVSQGLMNTEAFF	16	TRBV19	TRBJ1-1	.
CASSPSGVVNEQFF	14	TRBV5-4	TRBJ2-1	.
CASSQDFGLLTGETF	15	TRBV3-1/TRBV3-2	TRBJ1-2	.